The rows below give T cell receptor beta chains drawn from one sample of a study of blood T cell repertoires in COVID-19. The protocol was immunoSEQ multiplex PCR, while the TCRdb copy is restricted to in-frame clones and leaves out a portion. The table shows tens of thousands of clones, with roughly 80% occurring only once. Input material: peripheral blood. The receptors were sampled from a man aged 50 to 60 with COVID-19, enrolled during active disease. The CDR3 runs from the conserved cysteine through the conserved F or W. Each record gives: V gene, clone size, D gene, J gene, CDR3 DNA, CDR3 protein. The D gene is left open where the match is weak. A row's size may be missing; if present it is once, few, many or a size class.

V gene: TRBV3-1/TRBV3-2
clone size: -
D gene: -
J gene: TRBJ1-2
CDR3 DNA: TGTGCCAGCAGCCAAGAGGGAGAGCGATACGGTGGCTACACCTTC
CDR3 protein: CASSQEGERYGGYTF

V gene: TRBV29-1
clone size: -
D gene: -
J gene: TRBJ2-1
CDR3 DNA: TGCAGTCTATCCAGGGCCTTGGACAATGAGCAGTTCTTC
CDR3 protein: CSLSRALDNEQFF

V gene: TRBV10-3
clone size: -
D gene: TRBD1
J gene: TRBJ2-3
CDR3 DNA: TGTGCCATCAGCCTCGGACAGGGGCGAGGAGATACGCAGTATTTT
CDR3 protein: CAISLGQGRGDTQYF

V gene: TRBV27
clone size: few
D gene: -
J gene: TRBJ2-2
CDR3 DNA: TGTGCCAGCAGTTTTCTACTCGGGGAGCTGTTTTTT
CDR3 protein: CASSFLLGELFF

V gene: TRBV5-4
clone size: -
D gene: TRBD1
J gene: TRBJ2-5
CDR3 DNA: TGTGCCAGCAGCACGCCGGGACAGGGGGTATCGGAGACCCAGTACTTC
CDR3 protein: CASSTPGQGVSETQYF

V gene: TRBV21-1
clone size: -
D gene: -
J gene: TRBJ1-5
CDR3 DNA: TGTGCCAGCAGCATCTCCCGGAGGGGCATATATAGCAATCAGCCCCAGCATTTT
CDR3 protein: CASSISRRGIYSNQPQHF

V gene: TRBV9
clone size: -
D gene: TRBD2
J gene: TRBJ2-3
CDR3 DNA: TGTGCCAGCAGCGTAGAGCGGGAAGGCACAGATACGCAGTATTTT
CDR3 protein: CASSVEREGTDTQYF

V gene: TRBV7-2
clone size: -
D gene: -
J gene: TRBJ1-3
CDR3 DNA: TGTGCCAGCAGCTCAGGGGTCTTCTCTGGAAACACCATATATTTT
CDR3 protein: CASSSGVFSGNTIYF

V gene: TRBV19
clone size: -
D gene: TRBD1
J gene: TRBJ1-5
CDR3 DNA: TGTGCCAGTCAAAGGGGACAGAACACTAATCAGCCCCAGCATTTT
CDR3 protein: CASQRGQNTNQPQHF

V gene: TRBV6-4
clone size: few
D gene: TRBD1
J gene: TRBJ1-1
CDR3 DNA: TGTGCCAGCAGTGACACCGACAGGGGTACTGAAGCTTTCTTT
CDR3 protein: CASSDTDRGTEAFF

V gene: TRBV6-6
clone size: -
D gene: TRBD1
J gene: TRBJ1-4
CDR3 DNA: TGTGCCAGCAGCGACAGGGGGACTAATGAAAAACTGTTTTTT
CDR3 protein: CASSDRGTNEKLFF

V gene: TRBV7-9
clone size: -
D gene: -
J gene: TRBJ1-1
CDR3 DNA: TGTGCCAGCAGCTTAGGTGAGGCCACTGAAGCTTTCTTT
CDR3 protein: CASSLGEATEAFF

V gene: TRBV4-3
clone size: -
D gene: -
J gene: TRBJ1-6
CDR3 DNA: TGCGCCAGCAGCCAAGAGGGTACAGACTATAATTCACCCCTCCACTTT
CDR3 protein: CASSQEGTDYNSPLHF

V gene: TRBV19
clone size: -
D gene: -
J gene: TRBJ1-1
CDR3 DNA: TGTGCCAGTAGTATTCAAGTTGGTCGGACTGAAGCTTTCTTT
CDR3 protein: CASSIQVGRTEAFF

V gene: TRBV14
clone size: -
D gene: -
J gene: TRBJ2-7
CDR3 DNA: TGTGCCAGCAGCCAAGAGTTAGTCCTATCCTACGAGCAGTACTTC
CDR3 protein: CASSQELVLSYEQYF

V gene: TRBV11-2
clone size: -
D gene: -
J gene: TRBJ2-7
CDR3 DNA: TGTGCCAGCAGCTTGGCTGGACAGACTGACGACTTC
CDR3 protein: CASSLAGQTDDF

V gene: TRBV5-4
clone size: -
D gene: TRBD1
J gene: TRBJ2-7
CDR3 DNA: TGTGCCAGCAGCTTGCAGGGGGCGAAGAACGAGCAGTACTTC
CDR3 protein: CASSLQGAKNEQYF

V gene: TRBV5-4
clone size: -
D gene: -
J gene: TRBJ2-1
CDR3 DNA: TGTGCCAGCAGCGTCCCACAGGGTAGTAAAGACAATGAGCAGTTCTTC
CDR3 protein: CASSVPQGSKDNEQFF

V gene: TRBV2
clone size: -
D gene: TRBD1
J gene: TRBJ2-7
CDR3 DNA: TGTGCCAGCATTTCCGGGACAGGGCACCACGAGCAGTACTTC
CDR3 protein: CASISGTGHHEQYF

V gene: TRBV28
clone size: -
D gene: -
J gene: TRBJ2-5
CDR3 DNA: TGTGCCAGCAGCCTCATCAGTCTTCAAGAGACCCAGTACTTC
CDR3 protein: CASSLISLQETQYF

V gene: TRBV6-2/TRBV6-3
clone size: -
D gene: TRBD1
J gene: TRBJ2-5
CDR3 DNA: TGTGCCAGCAGTACCGACAGGGGGCAAGAGACCCAGTACTTC
CDR3 protein: CASSTDRGQETQYF

V gene: TRBV7-9
clone size: -
D gene: -
J gene: TRBJ2-1
CDR3 DNA: TGTGCCAGCAGCTTATCGCAGTACAATGAGCAGTTCTTC
CDR3 protein: CASSLSQYNEQFF

V gene: TRBV2
clone size: -
D gene: TRBD1
J gene: TRBJ1-4
CDR3 DNA: TGTGCCAGCAGACCGGGACAGGGGGTTCCAAAACTGTTTTTT
CDR3 protein: CASRPGQGVPKLFF

V gene: TRBV18
clone size: -
D gene: -
J gene: TRBJ2-3
CDR3 DNA: TGTGCCAGCTCATCGGAGGGGACCAGCACAGATACGCAGTATTTT
CDR3 protein: CASSSEGTSTDTQYF

V gene: TRBV2
clone size: few
D gene: -
J gene: TRBJ1-2
CDR3 DNA: TGTGCCAGCAGTATAGGAGGGACTGGCTATGGCTACACCTTC
CDR3 protein: CASSIGGTGYGYTF

V gene: TRBV30
clone size: -
D gene: TRBD2
J gene: TRBJ2-1
CDR3 DNA: TGTGCCTGGAGGGGGGGACTAGACCACAATGAGCAGTTCTTC
CDR3 protein: CAWRGGLDHNEQFF

V gene: TRBV5-1
clone size: -
D gene: -
J gene: TRBJ2-5
CDR3 DNA: TGCGCCAGCAGCCTGGGGACTTGGGAGACCCAGTACTTC
CDR3 protein: CASSLGTWETQYF

V gene: TRBV7-9
clone size: -
D gene: -
J gene: TRBJ2-5
CDR3 DNA: TGTGCCAGCAGCCCCCCCGGGGGAGAGACCCAGTACTTC
CDR3 protein: CASSPPGGETQYF

V gene: TRBV5-1
clone size: -
D gene: -
J gene: TRBJ2-1
CDR3 DNA: TGCGCCAGCAGCTTGGGGGGCGAGAGGATGCAGTTCTTC
CDR3 protein: CASSLGGERMQFF

V gene: TRBV14
clone size: -
D gene: -
J gene: TRBJ2-2
CDR3 DNA: TGTGCCAGCAGCCAAGAGGCTCGCACCGGGGAGCTGTTTTTT
CDR3 protein: CASSQEARTGELFF

V gene: TRBV2
clone size: -
D gene: -
J gene: TRBJ1-3
CDR3 DNA: TGTGCCAGCAGTGATCTGGGAGCTGGAAACACCATATATTTT
CDR3 protein: CASSDLGAGNTIYF

V gene: TRBV6-1
clone size: -
D gene: -
J gene: TRBJ2-7
CDR3 DNA: TGTGCCAGCAGTGAGGCCCCCTACGAGCAGTACTTC
CDR3 protein: CASSEAPYEQYF

V gene: TRBV7-2
clone size: -
D gene: -
J gene: TRBJ2-7
CDR3 DNA: TGTGCCAGCAGCCCTGGAGGCCCCACCTACGAGCAGTACTTC
CDR3 protein: CASSPGGPTYEQYF

V gene: TRBV6-5
clone size: -
D gene: -
J gene: TRBJ1-4
CDR3 DNA: TGTGCCAGCAGCCGAGGCGGGGTCATTAATGAAAAACTGTTTTTT
CDR3 protein: CASSRGGVINEKLFF

V gene: TRBV30
clone size: -
D gene: TRBD1
J gene: TRBJ1-5
CDR3 DNA: TGTGCCTGGAGTGTATCCGGGACAGGGGGTCAGCCCCAGCATTTT
CDR3 protein: CAWSVSGTGGQPQHF

V gene: TRBV9
clone size: -
D gene: -
J gene: TRBJ2-1
CDR3 DNA: TGTGCCAGCAGTCGATCGGGAGCCACTGTAAATGAGCAGTTCTTC
CDR3 protein: CASSRSGATVNEQFF

V gene: TRBV6-6
clone size: few
D gene: -
J gene: TRBJ2-7
CDR3 DNA: TGTGCCAGCAGTTACTCGGGAGACGGCTCCTACGAGCAGTACTTC
CDR3 protein: CASSYSGDGSYEQYF

V gene: TRBV27
clone size: -
D gene: -
J gene: TRBJ1-4
CDR3 DNA: TGTGCCAGCAGTTACCTTAACGGAGACGAGGAAAAACTGTTTTTT
CDR3 protein: CASSYLNGDEEKLFF

V gene: TRBV28
clone size: -
D gene: TRBD1
J gene: TRBJ1-6
CDR3 DNA: TGTGCCAGCCTAAGTCCCGGGACAGGGGGGAGGAATTCACCCCTCCACTTT
CDR3 protein: CASLSPGTGGRNSPLHF

V gene: TRBV27
clone size: -
D gene: -
J gene: TRBJ2-7
CDR3 DNA: TGTGCCAGCAGTTTGAAGGGGGTTGATGCGGCAGGGCGTTCCTACGAGCAGTACTTC
CDR3 protein: CASSLKGVDAAGRSYEQYF